These 8 T cell receptor beta chains were sequenced from one sample in a study of T cells expressing NK-cell markers. TCRdb re-analyzed the 5' RACE reads; it lists each CDR3 protein once, without DNA. The sample includes about 550,000 distinct CDR3 sequences. The sample taken for sequencing was blood T cells: a sorted CD56 or NKG2C T cell subset, CD4+ or CD8+ T cells, or bulk PBMC T cells (not recorded which). Source of these receptors: a man between 18 and 29 years old in good health.

V usage is TRBV20-1 and J usage is TRBJ2-7; TCRdb outputs TRBD1, but without DNA this stays unchecked. CDR1 is DFQATT and CDR2 is SNEGSKA in the germline V gene (reference sequence). This CDR3 is 14 amino acids long. CDR3 protein: CSAPVPRDFYEQYF.

This chain joins TRBV12-3 or TRBV12-4 and TRBJ2-1; TCRdb gives TRBD2 as the D gene, but with no DNA this cannot be confirmed. This CDR3 has 16 residues. CDR3 in amino acids: CASSLRQSSGHNEQFF.

The rearrangement uses TRBV28 and TRBJ2-1; lacking DNA, the TRBD1 call made by TCRdb goes unchecked. Germline assignment: CDR1 MDHEN and CDR2 SYDVKM. There are 16 residues in the CDR3. The CDR3 here is CASSLWRGAQYNEQFF.

V and J are TRBV20-1 and TRBJ2-5; TCRdb lists TRBD1, though no DNA is available to test this call. The CDR3 is 15 residues long. Germline V gene sequence: CDR1 DFQATT, CDR2 SNEGSKA (reference sequence). The CDR3 reads CSARPSDQGRETQYF.

This chain links TRBV18 with TRBJ2-7; TCRdb calls TRBD1, which cannot be checked without DNA. This CDR3 contains 14 residues. Looked up from germline, CDR1 is KGHSH and CDR2 is LQKENI. CDR3 sequence: CASSPSGRTYEQYF.

The chain links TRBV15 to TRBJ2-1; absent DNA, TCRdb's TRBD1 call cannot be checked. Germline values: CDR1 LNHNV, CDR2 YYDKDF (reference sequence). The CDR3 has 15 amino acids. The CDR3 sequence is CATSIRDRSFNEQFF.

This rearrangement joins TRBV7-2 to TRBJ2-1; absent DNA, TCRdb's TRBD2 call cannot be checked. CDR3 size: 13 residues. CDR1 and CDR2 (germline): SGHTA, FQGNSA. CDR3 in amino acids: CASSRGLAGGGFF.

The chain carries TRBV4-2 and TRBJ1-2; TCRdb lists TRBD1, though no DNA is available to test this call. CDR1 and CDR2 (germline): LGHNA, YNFKEQ. There are 17 residues in the CDR3. CDR3 sequence: CASSQETLTELNYGYTF.